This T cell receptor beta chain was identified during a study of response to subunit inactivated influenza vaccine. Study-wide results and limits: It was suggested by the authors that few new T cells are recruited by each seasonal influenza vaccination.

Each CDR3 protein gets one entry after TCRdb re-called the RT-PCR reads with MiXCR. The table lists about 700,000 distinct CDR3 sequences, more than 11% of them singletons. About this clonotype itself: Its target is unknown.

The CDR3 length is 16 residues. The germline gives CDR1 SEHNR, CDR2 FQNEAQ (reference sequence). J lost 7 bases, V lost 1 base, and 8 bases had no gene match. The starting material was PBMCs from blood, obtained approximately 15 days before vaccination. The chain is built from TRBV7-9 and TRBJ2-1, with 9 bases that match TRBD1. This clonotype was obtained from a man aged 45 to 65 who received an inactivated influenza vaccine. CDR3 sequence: CASSLGGQGSGNEQFF. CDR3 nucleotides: TGTGCCAGCAGCTTAGGTGGACAGGGGAGCGGAAATGAGCAGTTCTTC.